Shown below are 9 T cell receptor beta chains from a single sample sequenced in a study of T cell responses to AZD1222 COVID-19 vaccine. Libraries were prepared by immunoSEQ multiplex PCR; TCRdb keeps only in-frame clonotypes and omits some of them. The sample lists about 130,000 clones; roughly 90% were seen once. This specimen was peripheral blood, taken on day 0 of AZD1222 vaccination. These receptors all stem from an adult in good health.

The chain couples TRBV5-1 to TRBJ2-4, with a tentative D call TRBD1 (6 bases). CDR1 SGHRS and CDR2 YFSETQ come from the germline V gene. The CDR3 spans 12 residues. The V end was cut by 7 bases, the J end by 6 bases, with 11 bases between. For the CDR3, the DNA is TGCGCCAGCGGTTTAGGGGGAAACATTCAGTACTTC. Its translation is CASGLGGNIQYF.

The V call is TRBV6-5, the J call TRBJ1-6; D call uncertain. Looked up from germline, CDR1 is MNHEY and CDR2 is SVGAGI. V was cut by 6 bases and J by 5 bases, with 8 bases left in between. The length of the CDR3 is 13 residues. The CDR3 coding sequence is TGTGCCAGCAGCATCCGGGATAATTCACCCCTCCACTTT. This encodes CASSIRDNSPLHF.

This clone occurred a few times. The chain is built from TRBV15 and TRBJ1-2; D not resolved. CDR3 length equals 13 residues. The germline V gene encodes CDR1 LNHNV and CDR2 YYDKDF (reference sequence). Between the trimmed V and J ends, which lost 5 bases and 4 bases, there was a span of 11 bases. CDR3 nucleotides: TGTGCCACCAGCGGATACAGAGGCTATGGCTACACCTTC. It translates to CATSGYRGYGYTF.

This clone was recorded a few times. The chain joins TRBV4-1 to TRBJ2-7, with 7 bases fitting TRBD1. This CDR3 is built from 16 residues. Germline lookup yields CDR1 MGHRA and CDR2 YSYEKL. Trimming removed 1 base from V and 1 base from J; junction bases left unmatched: 7. CDR3 protein: CASSQGGTVPSYEQYF. In DNA form, the CDR3 reads TGCGCCAGCAGCCAAGGTGGGACAGTGCCGTCCTACGAGCAGTACTTC.

The V call is TRBV4-1, the J call TRBJ2-2; D is unresolved. The CDR3 runs to 17 residues. Trimming cost V 3 bases and J 5 bases, with 19 bases left between them. Looked up from germline, CDR1 is MGHRA and CDR2 is YSYEKL. The CDR3 DNA follows: TGCGCCAGCAGCCAGGTTCACATGGGCTTAGAAACCGGGGAGCTGTTTTTT. As protein: CASSQVHMGLETGELFF.

V usage is TRBV6-5 and J usage is TRBJ1-1; possibly TRBD1 for D (6 bases). V was pared by 5 bases and J by 4 bases, with 11 bases between. Looked up from germline, CDR1 is MNHEY and CDR2 is SVGAGI. The length of the CDR3 is 13 residues. The CDR3 DNA follows: TGTGCCAGCAGTCATCAGGGGCCCACTGAAGCTTTCTTT. Its protein is CASSHQGPTEAFF.

This clone was seen only once. The chain uses TRBV18 and TRBJ1-2; 10 nucleotides align to TRBD1. Germline V gene sequence: CDR1 KGHSH, CDR2 LQKENI. Unmatched junction bases numbered 8, after V lost 6 bases and J lost 4 bases. The CDR3 spans 15 residues. The CDR3 reads CASSGTGDISYGYTF. CDR3 nucleotides: TGTGCCAGCTCCGGGACAGGGGACATTAGCTATGGCTACACCTTC.

The chain carries TRBV12-5 and TRBJ1-2; D is undetermined. CDR3 length: 13 residues. Looked up from germline, CDR1 is LGHNT and CDR2 is FRNRAP. The V end was cut by 1 base, the J end by 4 bases, with 7 bases between. The CDR3 DNA sequence: TGTGCTAGTGGTTTGGACAGTTTCTATGGCTACACCTTC. It codes for CASGLDSFYGYTF.

The rearrangement links TRBV11-2 to TRBJ1-2; weak D call: TRBD1 (5 bases). This CDR3 is 13 amino acids long. V was trimmed by 1 base and J by 4 bases, leaving 7 bases between them. Germline values: CDR1 SGHAT, CDR2 FQNNGV. CDR3 nucleotides: TGTGCCAGCAGCTTAGGGACAATCTATGGCTACACCTTC. It is translated as CASSLGTIYGYTF.